Listed below are T cell receptor beta chains from one sample, sequenced in a study of patients and donors after allogeneic stem cell transplantation. In TCRdb, the RT-PCR reads were re-called with MiXCR into one record per CDR3 protein. The data hold about a million distinct CDR3 sequences, with roughly 18% observed a single time. The specimen was blood, either unsorted or a sorted T cell fraction (not recorded which). Every receptor here comes from a human donor who was either an allogeneic HSCT recipient or a stem cell or donor lymphocyte infusion donor (not recorded which). It is not recorded whose cells these are; they may come from a transplant donor. Each CDR3 is given with its conserved first and last residue. Each record gives: D gene, J gene, V gene, clone size, CDR3 protein, CDR3 DNA. D genes are given only for firm matches. A row's size may be missing; if present it is once, few, many or a size class.

d_call: NA
j_call: TRBJ1-5
v_call: TRBV29-1
clone_size: NA
cdr3_aa: CSVGKGSKQPQHF
cdr3_nt: TGCAGCGTTGGGAAAGGGAGTAAGCAGCCCCAGCATTTT

d_call: TRBD1
j_call: TRBJ2-1
v_call: TRBV7-9
clone_size: NA
cdr3_aa: CASSPTGGHYNEQFF
cdr3_nt: TGTGCCAGCAGCCCGACAGGGGGCCATTACAATGAGCAGTTCTTC

d_call: NA
j_call: TRBJ1-5
v_call: TRBV20-1
clone_size: few
cdr3_aa: CSADRDSSMYQPQHF
cdr3_nt: TGCAGTGCTGATCGGGACTCGAGCATGTATCAGCCCCAGCATTTT

d_call: NA
j_call: TRBJ1-2
v_call: TRBV2
clone_size: NA
cdr3_aa: CASGAGIGYTF
cdr3_nt: TGTGCCAGTGGTGCAGGGATCGGCTACACCTTC

d_call: NA
j_call: TRBJ2-7
v_call: TRBV2
clone_size: few
cdr3_aa: CASSEASRGQYF
cdr3_nt: TGTGCCAGCAGTGAAGCGTCTCGGGGGCAGTACTTC

d_call: NA
j_call: TRBJ1-5
v_call: TRBV12-3/TRBV12-4
clone_size: NA
cdr3_aa: CASSLSNGNQPQHF
cdr3_nt: TGTGCCAGCAGTTTATCGAACGGCAATCAGCCCCAGCATTTT

d_call: NA
j_call: TRBJ1-4
v_call: TRBV12-3/TRBV12-4
clone_size: NA
cdr3_aa: CASSLGHEKLFF
cdr3_nt: TGTGCCAGCAGCCTAGGGCATGAAAAACTGTTTTTT

d_call: NA
j_call: TRBJ1-1
v_call: TRBV3-1
clone_size: few
cdr3_aa: CASSQDGRLWGAFF
cdr3_nt: TGTGCCAGCAGCCAAGATGGGCGCCTCTGGGGAGCTTTCTTT

d_call: TRBD2
j_call: TRBJ2-3
v_call: TRBV7-2
clone_size: NA
cdr3_aa: CASSLERGGGGTDTQYF
cdr3_nt: TGTGCCAGCAGCTTAGAGCGAGGCGGGGGGGGCACAGATACGCAGTATTTT

d_call: TRBD1
j_call: TRBJ2-4
v_call: TRBV12-3/TRBV12-4
clone_size: NA
cdr3_aa: CASSLGQGASFQYF
cdr3_nt: TGTGCCAGCAGTTTGGGGCAGGGGGCCTCCTTTCAGTACTTC

d_call: NA
j_call: TRBJ1-5
v_call: TRBV12-3/TRBV12-4
clone_size: few
cdr3_aa: CASSRDRALNQPQHF
cdr3_nt: TGTGCCAGCAGTCGGGACCGGGCATTAAATCAGCCCCAGCATTTT

d_call: TRBD1
j_call: TRBJ1-2
v_call: TRBV29-1
clone_size: few
cdr3_aa: CSGLLQGVDGYTF
cdr3_nt: TGCAGCGGCCTCCTACAGGGGGTGGATGGCTACACCTTC

d_call: NA
j_call: TRBJ1-1
v_call: TRBV4-3
clone_size: NA
cdr3_aa: CASSQSPGLTDKGAFF
cdr3_nt: TGCGCCAGCAGCCAGTCCCCGGGACTCACGGACAAAGGGGCTTTCTTT

d_call: TRBD1
j_call: TRBJ2-1
v_call: TRBV27
clone_size: NA
cdr3_aa: CASSRGTGDRAYNEQFF
cdr3_nt: TGTGCCAGCAGTCGTGGGACGGGCGACAGGGCTTACAATGAGCAGTTCTTC

d_call: TRBD2
j_call: TRBJ2-1
v_call: TRBV11-2
clone_size: NA
cdr3_aa: CASSPLSGRGYNEQFF
cdr3_nt: TGTGCCAGCAGCCCTCTGAGCGGGAGAGGGTACAATGAGCAGTTCTTC

d_call: NA
j_call: TRBJ2-2
v_call: TRBV7-6
clone_size: NA
cdr3_aa: CASTENVPRGTGELFF
cdr3_nt: TGTGCCAGCACCGAGAACGTTCCCAGGGGCACCGGGGAGCTGTTTTTT

d_call: TRBD2
j_call: TRBJ2-1
v_call: TRBV6-2/TRBV6-3
clone_size: few
cdr3_aa: CASRKLAGGPRSYNEQFF
cdr3_nt: TGTGCCAGCAGAAAACTAGCGGGGGGGCCCCGTTCCTACAATGAGCAGTTCTTC

d_call: NA
j_call: TRBJ1-2
v_call: TRBV12-3/TRBV12-4
clone_size: few
cdr3_aa: CASSFFAAALGGYTF
cdr3_nt: TGTGCCAGCAGTTTTTTTGCAGCTGCCCTGGGAGGCTACACCTTC

d_call: NA
j_call: TRBJ2-7
v_call: TRBV12-3/TRBV12-4
clone_size: many
cdr3_aa: CASSGAFWGMSEQYF
cdr3_nt: TGTGCCAGCAGTGGGGCTTTTTGGGGGATGAGCGAGCAGTACTTC

d_call: TRBD1
j_call: TRBJ1-6
v_call: TRBV27
clone_size: NA
cdr3_aa: CASSRDRISPLHF
cdr3_nt: TGTGCCAGCAGTCGGGACAGGATTTCACCCCTCCACTTT

d_call: NA
j_call: TRBJ2-7
v_call: TRBV3-1
clone_size: few
cdr3_aa: CASSQDRTLGRYEQYF
cdr3_nt: TGTGCCAGCAGCCAAGATAGGACTCTCGGCAGGTACGAGCAGTACTTC

d_call: TRBD2
j_call: TRBJ2-7
v_call: TRBV29-1
clone_size: few
cdr3_aa: CSARLAGIYEQYF
cdr3_nt: TGCAGCGCAAGACTAGCGGGAATATACGAGCAGTACTTC

d_call: TRBD1
j_call: TRBJ2-7
v_call: TRBV7-9
clone_size: few
cdr3_aa: CASSLGQGKAYEQYF
cdr3_nt: TGTGCCAGCAGCCTAGGACAGGGGAAAGCCTACGAGCAGTACTTC